This T cell receptor beta chain emerged from a study of shared clonotypes between healthy human individuals (dated by TCRdb to about 2020). For the study in its entirety: The cohort included a few men and a couple of women between 18 and 49 years of age. Libraries were prepared and TCR repertoires were sequenced by different laboratories using diverse techniques, in order to increase sequencing depth and limit assay-specific biases. To estimate repertoire size and how much clonotypes are shared between individuals, the study performed deep sequencing of blood TCR repertoires from a handful of healthy adults. Leukapheresis yielded between about 0.94 and 8.9 billion PBMCs per donor. Per donor, three plates each were used for CD4 naive and CD4 memory, two for CD8 naive, and one for CD8 memory.

Healthy HIV-negative adults with no recently reported acute infections or vaccinations were included as donors. Only Caucasian adults living in Nashville, Tennessee, USA were represented among the donors. CD4+ T cells were enriched through magnetic negative selection, after which naive cells were positively selected on CD45RA and the remaining negative fraction served as the memory subset. Blood was collected by leukapheresis, and PBMCs were isolated by Ficoll-Histopaque density gradient centrifugation and then cryopreserved in liquid nitrogen vapor phase. Analytical flow cytometry was used to check the purity and quantity of each magnetically sorted T cell population. Genomic DNA was isolated from each sorted fraction and quantified by UV absorbance on a Nanodrop 2000c. Using the deep immunoSEQ assay, TCR CDR3 regions were amplified from genomic DNA by multiplex PCR. For each cell subset, the extracted genomic DNA was distributed evenly across all wells of several immunoSEQ 96-well plates, and each plate served as one replicate. For sorted subsets, approximately 210 ng genomic DNA, equal to 30,000 to 35,000 T cell genomes, was loaded into each replicate PCR. Purified libraries were quantified with a Qubit 3.0 fluorometer, sized on a Bioanalyzer 2100, and re-quantified with the KAPA Library Quantification kit. Every immunoSEQ 96-well plate was sequenced on a separate single-read 150-cycle Illumina NextSeq 550 flow cell. On the study's bioinformatics: Because the immunoSEQ output held only junctional sequences and lacked quality scores, the filtering could not match the filtering applied to full-length reads. Sequences were annotated with PyIR, a Python wrapper for IgBLAST v1.9, using IMGT germline references to assign V/J genes and CDR3. Any read was removed if the V/J assignment was weak (E-value above 1e-6), the CDR3 was missing, or the read contained stop codons, out-of-frame junctions, or ambiguous translated residues. A V3J clonotype was defined by an identical inferred V gene, J gene, and CDR3 amino acid sequence. The percentage overlap between two repertoires was calculated by dividing the number of shared unique clonotypes by the size of the smaller repertoire. Repertoire richness was assessed with RTK rarefaction, the Chao1 estimator, and Recon v2.1 estimates of unobserved clonotypes. Generation probabilities were computed with OLGA for all TCRbeta clonotypes obtained by the gDNA method from several donors. Imported from immuneACCESS, the table was reduced by TCRdb to in-frame sequences with V and J called. These copies leave out some clones; in studies compared against another copy, an unresolved V gene accounts for under half, and the cause of the remainder is not known. Clone size and V and J calls were adopted from that table, with D and trimming inferred from the DNA. In this sample the table shows millions of clones, 90% to 95% of which occur a single time. 0.14% of the sample lies in the top ten.

Trimming costs V 10 bases and J 4 bases, and their ends lie 11 bases apart. Looking up the germline V gene yields CDR1 MNHNS and CDR2 SASEGT. From its cysteine to its phenylalanine, the CDR3 spans 12 amino acids. Only CDR3 DNA is held: 36 bases, read in frame from base 1. In regard to this clone: Its antigen is currently not known. The input lacks base qualities; no much larger clone sits a single base away.

Broad study findings and their caveats: Based on pairwise subsampling, the degree of clonotype sharing among donors was expected to be affected by sequencing depth. Sampling was restricted to blood, and TCR repertoires in tissue are likely to differ from TCR repertoires in blood. The small number of donors limited the genetic and exposure-history diversity represented. Naive subsets generally had larger estimated clonotype richness than memory subsets did. Even with the large sequencing depth, rarefaction of the sorted-subset datasets indicated that sequencing was incomplete. Compared with non-shared clonotypes, clonotypes shared by all four sorted-subset donors had higher generation probabilities. Across several donors, 5% to 6% of naive CD4, approximately 3.6% of naive CD8, about 2% of memory CD4, and roughly 0.41% of memory CD8 clonotypes were shared.

The chain was built from TRBV6-1 and TRBJ2-4, and perhaps TRBD1 as D gene, on 6 matching bases. The sequenced sample was naive CD4+ T cells sorted from blood. What the cell subset or site label conveys for this sample: CD45RA+ positively selected. The receptor comes from a man younger than 30 in good health. The bases read TGTGCCACCGGACAGATTAAAAACATTCAGTACTTC. It codes for CATGQIKNIQYF.